The 26 T cell receptor beta chains below come from one sample, sequenced in a study of blood T cell repertoires in COVID-19. Sequencing was performed with immunoSEQ multiplex PCR; in TCRdb, only in-frame clones are kept and a portion is missing. The sample yields over 200,000 clones, about nine tenths seen once. Material: PBMCs or T cells enriched from blood (not recorded which). The origin of the receptors is a young man who had recovered from COVID-19.

The rearrangement joins TRBV11-2 to TRBJ1-2; 7 bases map to TRBD1. The junction had 16 bases not matched to a gene; V was cut back by 4 bases and J by 2 bases. The CDR3 extends over 18 amino acids. The V gene's germline CDR1 is SGHAT and CDR2 FQNNGV. CDR3 bases: TGTGCCAGCAGCTCCTACAGGGGTATAGGGCCCCGGAACTATGGCTACACCTTC. This encodes CASSSYRGIGPRNYGYTF.

This sequence joins TRBV5-1 and TRBJ1-5; D gene uncertain. This CDR3 is 11 amino acids long. Trimming cost V 9 bases and J 4 bases, with 8 bases left between them. CDR1 is SGHRS and CDR2 is YFSETQ in the germline V gene. CDR3 loop: CAKTSNQPQHF. In DNA form, the CDR3 reads TGCGCCAAAACAAGTAATCAGCCCCAGCATTTT.

The rearrangement uses TRBV30 and TRBJ1-1; the match to TRBD1 covers 10 bases. Germline lookup yields CDR1 GTSNPN and CDR2 SVGIG (reference sequence). This CDR3 is 15 amino acids long. V trimming: 4 bases; J trimming: 4 bases; junction bases outside the gene matches: 9. The DNA of the CDR3 is TGTGCCTGGAAACGAGGGGGGACAGGGGCCACTGAAGCTTTCTTT. It specifies CAWKRGGTGATEAFF.

The gene calls are TRBV4-1 and TRBJ2-5, with D tentatively TRBD1 (6 bases). The V and J ends lost 6 bases and 2 bases respectively, with 7 bases between them. The CDR3 sequence is 12 residues long. In germline, CDR1 is MGHRA, CDR2 YSYEKL. This chain's CDR3 is CASRGQQETQYF. The DNA for the CDR3 is TGCGCCAGCAGAGGACAGCAAGAGACCCAGTACTTC.

The chain uses TRBV11-2 and TRBJ2-2; 8 bases are a match to TRBD1. Germline V lookup: CDR1 SGHAT, CDR2 FQNNGV. Losses at the gene ends were 1 base for V and 3 bases for J; bases not matched to a gene: 1. The CDR3 length is 15 residues. The CDR3 spells CASSLGQGHTGELFF. Written as DNA, the CDR3 is TGTGCCAGCAGCTTAGGACAGGGGCACACCGGGGAGCTGTTTTTT.

The chain has TRBV9 and TRBJ2-1; 9 bases line up with TRBD1. The germline CDR1 and CDR2 sequences are SGDLS and YYNGEE. J was trimmed by 0 bases and V by 3 bases; bases with no gene match: 7. CDR3 length: 17 residues. CDR3 nucleotides: TGTGCCAGCAGCGCTTACGCGGACAGGGGCTCCTACAATGAGCAGTTCTTC. Its translation: CASSAYADRGSYNEQFF.

The chain is built from TRBV6-5 and TRBJ2-7; TRBD2 matches at 7 bases. There are 13 residues in the CDR3. Per the germline V gene, CDR1 is MNHEY and CDR2 is SVGAGI. With 11 bases clipped from V and 2 bases from J, the junction kept 9 bases outside the gene matches. The CDR3 region has the DNA TGTGCCGGCATGAGGGACTACCCCTACGAGCAGTACTTC. It yields the protein CAGMRDYPYEQYF.

Comment on this clone: The conserved phenylalanine or tryptophan is not found at the CDR3 terminus, so this likely reflects a read error. Because the CDR3's place on the DNA is in doubt, the DNA is left out and the CDR3 is given as listed by TCRdb. The gene calls are TRBV28 and TRBJ2-7; TRBD2, the table's D call, was not compared with the DNA. Termini included, the CDR3 measures 12 amino acids. The germline V gene has CDR1 MDHEN and CDR2 SYDVKM. CDR3 region: CASSPLGGRAFL.

This clone was observed a handful of times. This rearrangement joins TRBV15 to TRBJ2-6, with D perhaps matching TRBD1 (5 bases). This CDR3 is built from 16 residues. V was pared by 5 bases and J by 4 bases, with 15 bases between. CDR1 is LNHNV, CDR2 YYDKDF, per germline (reference sequence). The CDR3 sequence: CATSGRVGVGANVLTF. The DNA of the CDR3 is TGTGCCACCAGCGGCCGAGTAGGGGTCGGGGCCAACGTCCTGACTTTC.

The genes are TRBV5-1 and TRBJ2-6; TRBD1 matches 12 bases. The V gene end was trimmed by 1 base and the J gene end by 1 base; junction bases not matched to a gene: 6. The CDR3 extends over 19 amino acids. Per the germline V gene, CDR1 is SGHRS and CDR2 is YFSETQ. The CDR3, as DNA: TGCGCCAGCAGCTTGTTTATGGGACAGGGGGCTTCTGGGGCCAACGTCCTGACTTTC. Protein sequence: CASSLFMGQGASGANVLTF.

This sequence joins TRBV10-3 and TRBJ1-3; D possibly corresponds to TRBD1 (5 bases). Germline CDR1 is ENHRY and CDR2 is SYGVKD. The CDR3 has 14 residues. V lost 8 bases to trimming and J lost 3 bases, with 14 bases between them. CDR3 sequence: CAIGKKDIGNTIYF. The CDR3 DNA reads as TGTGCCATCGGGAAAAAGGACATTGGAAACACCATATATTTT.

This chain links TRBV5-1 with TRBJ2-5, with 12 bases identical to TRBD2. Germline V CDR1 and CDR2: SGHRS, YFSETQ. V shed 1 base, J shed 3 bases, and the junction held 10 bases outside the gene matches. The length of the CDR3 is 18 residues. CDR3 in DNA: TGCGCCAGCAGCTTGTTCTGGCTAGCGGGGGGGAACAAAGAGACCCAGTACTTC. This codes for CASSLFWLAGGNKETQYF.

This clone was observed once. The V gene is TRBV4-2, the J gene TRBJ2-3; TRBD1 matches at 8 bases. Losses at the gene ends were 3 bases for V and 3 bases for J; bases not matched to a gene: 5. Germline CDR1 LGHNA, CDR2 YNFKEQ. This CDR3 contains 15 residues. Written as DNA, the CDR3 is TGTGCCAGCAGCCAGCCGGGACAGGCGACAGATACGCAGTATTTT. Translating gives CASSQPGQATDTQYF.

This rearrangement joins TRBV27 to TRBJ2-3, with D possibly matching TRBD1 (6 bases). V gave up 5 bases and J gave up 3 bases, with 15 bases separating them. Germline assignment: CDR1 MNHEY and CDR2 SMNVEV (reference sequence). The CDR3 length is 15 residues. The chain's CDR3 is CASSPQRQATDTQYF. CDR3 nucleotides: TGTGCCAGCAGTCCTCAACGACAGGCAACAGATACGCAGTATTTT.

V is TRBV11-2 and J is TRBJ2-2, with D maybe TRBD2 (6 bases). Germline loops: CDR1 SGHAT, CDR2 FQNNGV. The CDR3 contains 13 residues. V was pared by 8 bases and J by 4 bases, with 11 bases between. CDR3 region: CASRGGGTGELFF. DNA for the CDR3: TGTGCCAGCCGGGGAGGCGGCACCGGGGAGCTGTTTTTT.

The chain carries TRBV5-1 and TRBJ2-5; D may be TRBD1 (6 bases). V dropped 7 bases and J dropped 2 bases, with 9 bases sitting between them. CDR1 is SGHRS and CDR2 is YFSETQ in the germline V gene. The CDR3 has 12 amino acids. The CDR3 DNA reads as TGCGCCAGCGGTCAGGGGCAAGAGACCCAGTACTTC. It is translated as CASGQGQETQYF.

The V gene is TRBV24-1, the J gene TRBJ2-2; the D is unclear. Germline lookup yields CDR1 KGHDR and CDR2 SFDVKD. The CDR3 runs to 12 residues. V was pared by 6 bases and J by 7 bases, with 8 bases between. The CDR3 DNA reads TGTGCCACCAGTCTCAGTAACGGGGAGCTGTTTTTT. Encoded protein: CATSLSNGELFF.

This sequence joins TRBV15 and TRBJ2-5; D not resolved. Trimming cost V 4 bases and J 0 bases, with 6 bases left between them. CDR3 length equals 13 residues. Germline assignment: CDR1 LNHNV and CDR2 YYDKDF (reference sequence). The DNA for the CDR3 is TGTGCCACCAGCATCGACAACCAAGAGACCCAGTACTTC. Protein: CATSIDNQETQYF.

The chain couples TRBV7-2 to TRBJ2-1; 14 bases line up with TRBD2. The CDR3 runs to 15 residues. The V segment lost 5 bases and the J segment 6 bases; nucleotides outside the gene matches: 3. Germline CDR1 and CDR2: SGHTA and FQGNSA. As DNA, the CDR3 is TGTGCCAGCAGCCCGACTAGCGGGAGGGCCAATGAGCAGTTCTTC. Its translation is CASSPTSGRANEQFF.

The chain is built from TRBV5-4 and TRBJ2-6; D might be TRBD2 (7 bases). V was clipped by 5 bases and J by 4 bases, with 19 bases between them. CDR3 length: 17 amino acids. The germline V gene encodes CDR1 SGHNT and CDR2 YYREEE (reference sequence). The chain's CDR3 is CASSVSVGGAGANVLTF. The DNA of the CDR3 is TGTGCCAGCAGTGTCTCGGTTGGGGGGGCCGGGGCCAACGTCCTGACTTTC.

The V call is TRBV4-1, the J call TRBJ1-4; possibly TRBD1 for D (6 bases). The germline V and J ends were trimmed by 9 bases and 5 bases, with 19 bases remaining between them. CDR1 MGHRA and CDR2 YSYEKL come from the germline V gene. CDR3 size: 15 residues. The CDR3 reads CASLSRTEKNEKLFF. In nucleotides, the CDR3 is TGCGCCAGTCTCTCCCGGACAGAGAAGAATGAAAAACTGTTTTTT.

This rearrangement joins TRBV27 to TRBJ2-7; maybe TRBD2 (7 bases). V dropped 3 bases and J dropped 5 bases, with 11 bases sitting between them. From germline, CDR1 is MNHEY and CDR2 SMNVEV (reference sequence). The CDR3 is 13 residues long. CDR3 in DNA: TGTGCCAGCAGTTTGGTAGGGGGGGACGAGCAGTACTTC. Protein product: CASSLVGGDEQYF.

This clone was counted only a few times. The gene calls are TRBV28 and TRBJ1-2, with D unresolved. Deletions cut 7 bases from V and 2 bases from J, with 8 bases between. The CDR3 extends over 12 amino acids. Germline CDR1 reads MDHEN; CDR2 reads SYDVKM. In DNA, the CDR3 is TGTGCCAGCACCCTAGGCAACTATGGCTACACCTTC. Translated, it gives CASTLGNYGYTF.

This chain uses TRBV11-3 with TRBJ1-5; D not certain. The CDR3 is 15 amino acids. V lost 2 bases and J lost 4, with 12 bases in between. Germline V gene data show CDR1 as SGHNT and CDR2 as YENEEA. CDR3 bases: TGTGCCAGCAGCTTAAACGGAGCGGGGAATCAGCCCCAGCATTTT. Its translation is CASSLNGAGNQPQHF.

This chain joins TRBV10-2 and TRBJ2-7, with D tentatively TRBD2 (5 bases). V lost 4 bases and J 4 bases, leaving 14 bases between the germline ends. In germline, CDR1 is WSHSY, CDR2 SAAADI. The length of the CDR3 is 14 residues. In nucleotides, the CDR3 is TGCGCCAGCAGTGCGGGGTCAGGACTTTACGAGCAGTACTTC. This sequence encodes CASSAGSGLYEQYF.

This chain connects TRBV2 to TRBJ1-1, with TRBD1 matching over 7 bases. This CDR3 has 15 residues. The V and J ends lost 2 bases and 6 bases, in that order; junction bases with no gene match: 9. The germline V gene has CDR1 SNHLY and CDR2 FYNNEI. DNA of the CDR3: TGTGCCAGCAGTGAAATGGGACAGAGGCAAGCTGAAGCTTTCTTT. Its protein is CASSEMGQRQAEAFF. The full variable domain, with the rest looked up from reference TRBV2 and TRBJ1-1, is EPEVTQTPSHQVTQMGQEVILRCVPISNHLYFYWYRQILGQKVEFLVSFYNNEISEKSEIFDDQFSVERPDGSNFTLKIRSTKLEDSAMYFCASSEMGQRQAEAFFGQGTRLTVV.